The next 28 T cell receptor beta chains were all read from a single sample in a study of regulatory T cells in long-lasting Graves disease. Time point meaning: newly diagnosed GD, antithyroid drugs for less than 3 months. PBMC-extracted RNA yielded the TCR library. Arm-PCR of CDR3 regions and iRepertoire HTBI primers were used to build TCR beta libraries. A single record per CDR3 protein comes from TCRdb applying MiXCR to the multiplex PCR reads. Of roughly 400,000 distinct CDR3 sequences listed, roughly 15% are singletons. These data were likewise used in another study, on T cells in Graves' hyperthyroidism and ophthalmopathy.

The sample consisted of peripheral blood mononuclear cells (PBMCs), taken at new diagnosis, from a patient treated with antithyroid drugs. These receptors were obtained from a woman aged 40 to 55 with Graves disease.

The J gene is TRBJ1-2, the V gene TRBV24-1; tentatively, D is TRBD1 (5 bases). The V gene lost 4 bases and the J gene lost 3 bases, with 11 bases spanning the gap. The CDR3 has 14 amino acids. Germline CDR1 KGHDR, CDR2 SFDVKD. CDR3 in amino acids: CATSDLRGDYGYTF. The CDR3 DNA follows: TGTGCCACCAGTGACTTGAGGGGTGACTATGGCTACACCTTC.

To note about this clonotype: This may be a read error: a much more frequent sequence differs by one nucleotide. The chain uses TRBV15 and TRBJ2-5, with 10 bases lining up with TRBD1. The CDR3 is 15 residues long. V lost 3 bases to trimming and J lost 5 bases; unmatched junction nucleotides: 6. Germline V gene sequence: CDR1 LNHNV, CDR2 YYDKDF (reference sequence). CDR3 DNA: TGTGCCACCAGCAGGGACAGGGGGGTCTGGGAGACCCAGTACTTC. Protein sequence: CATSRDRGVWETQYF.

CDR3 DNA: TGTGCCAGCACACCGACCCTCTCCTACAATGAGCAGTTCTTC. Protein: CASTPTLSYNEQFF. The V and J genes are TRBV6-1 and TRBJ2-1, with unresolved D. The CDR3 has 14 amino acids. Per germline, CDR1 MNHNS and CDR2 SASEGT. Trimming took off 7 bases at V and 0 bases at J, with 10 bases between the two ends.

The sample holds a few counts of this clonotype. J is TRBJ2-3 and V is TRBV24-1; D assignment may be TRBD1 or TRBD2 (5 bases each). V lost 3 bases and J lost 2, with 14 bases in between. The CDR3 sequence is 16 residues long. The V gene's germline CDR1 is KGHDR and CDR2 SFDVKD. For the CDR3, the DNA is TGTGCCACCAGTGATCCCACCGGGGCAATCACAGATACGCAGTATTTT. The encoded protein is CATSDPTGAITDTQYF.

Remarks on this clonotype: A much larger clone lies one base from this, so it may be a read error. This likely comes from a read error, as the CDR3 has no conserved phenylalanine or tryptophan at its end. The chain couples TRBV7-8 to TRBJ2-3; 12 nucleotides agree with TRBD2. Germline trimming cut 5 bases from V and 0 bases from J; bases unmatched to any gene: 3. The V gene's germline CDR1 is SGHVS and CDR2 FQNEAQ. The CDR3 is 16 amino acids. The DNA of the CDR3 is TGTGCCAGCAGCAAGGGGACTAGCGGGAGCACAGATACGCAGTATTTG. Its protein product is CASSKGTSGSTDTQYL.

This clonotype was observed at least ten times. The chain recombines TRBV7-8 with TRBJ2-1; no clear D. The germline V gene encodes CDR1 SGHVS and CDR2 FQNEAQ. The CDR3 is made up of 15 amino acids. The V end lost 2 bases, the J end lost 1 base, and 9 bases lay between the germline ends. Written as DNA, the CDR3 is TGTGCCAGCAGCTTATTTATAGGTTCCTACAATGAGCAGTTCTTC. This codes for CASSLFIGSYNEQFF.

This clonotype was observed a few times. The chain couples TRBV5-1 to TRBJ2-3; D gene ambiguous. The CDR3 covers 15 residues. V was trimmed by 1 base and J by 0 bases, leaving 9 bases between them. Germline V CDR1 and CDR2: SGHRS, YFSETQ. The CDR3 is CASSLSWASTDTQYF. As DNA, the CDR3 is TGCGCCAGCAGCTTGTCATGGGCTAGCACAGATACGCAGTATTTT. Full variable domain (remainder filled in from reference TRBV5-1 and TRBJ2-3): KAGVTQTPRYLIKTRGQQVTLSCSPISGHRSVSWYQQTPGQGLQFLFEYFSETQRNKGNFPGRFSGRQFSNSRSEMNVSTLELGDSALYLCASSLSWASTDTQYFGPGTRLTVL.

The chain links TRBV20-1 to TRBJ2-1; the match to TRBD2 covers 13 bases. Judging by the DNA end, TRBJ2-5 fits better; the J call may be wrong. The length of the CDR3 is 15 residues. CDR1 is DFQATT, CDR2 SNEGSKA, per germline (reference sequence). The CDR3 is CSARGTSGSGETQYF. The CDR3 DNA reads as TGCAGTGCTAGAGGGACTAGCGGGAGTGGAGAGACCCAGTACTTC.

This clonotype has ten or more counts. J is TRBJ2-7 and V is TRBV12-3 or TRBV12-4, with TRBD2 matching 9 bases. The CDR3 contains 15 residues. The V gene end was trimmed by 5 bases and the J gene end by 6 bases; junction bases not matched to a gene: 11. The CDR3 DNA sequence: TGTGCCAGCAGTATACGGACTAGCGAGGGCGGCGAGCAGTACTTC. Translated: CASSIRTSEGGEQYF.

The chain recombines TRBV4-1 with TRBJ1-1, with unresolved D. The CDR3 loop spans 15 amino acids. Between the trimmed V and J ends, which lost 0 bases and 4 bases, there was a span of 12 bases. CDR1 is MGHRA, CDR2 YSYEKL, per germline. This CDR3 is CASSQDHIEGTEAFF. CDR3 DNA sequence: TGCGCCAGCAGCCAAGACCATATTGAGGGCACTGAAGCTTTCTTT.

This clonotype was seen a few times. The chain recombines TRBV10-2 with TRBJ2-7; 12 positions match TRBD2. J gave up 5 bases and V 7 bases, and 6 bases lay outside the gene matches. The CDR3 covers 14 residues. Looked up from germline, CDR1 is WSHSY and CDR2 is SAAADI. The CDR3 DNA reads TGCGCCAGCATCCCGACTAGCGGGAGTAACGAGCAGTACTTC. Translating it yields CASIPTSGSNEQYF.

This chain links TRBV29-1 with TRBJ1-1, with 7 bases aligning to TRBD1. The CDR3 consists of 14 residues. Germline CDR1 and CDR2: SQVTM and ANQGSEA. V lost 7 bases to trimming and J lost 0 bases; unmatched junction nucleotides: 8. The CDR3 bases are TGCAGCGGTGCAGCGGGACAGATGAACACTGAAGCTTTCTTT. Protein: CSGAAGQMNTEAFF. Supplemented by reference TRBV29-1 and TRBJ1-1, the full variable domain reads SAVISQKPSRDICQRGTSLTIQCQVDSQVTMMFWYRQQPGQSLTLIATANQGSEATYESGFVIDKFPISRPNLTFSTLTVSNMSPEDSSIYLCSGAAGQMNTEAFFGQGTRLTVV.

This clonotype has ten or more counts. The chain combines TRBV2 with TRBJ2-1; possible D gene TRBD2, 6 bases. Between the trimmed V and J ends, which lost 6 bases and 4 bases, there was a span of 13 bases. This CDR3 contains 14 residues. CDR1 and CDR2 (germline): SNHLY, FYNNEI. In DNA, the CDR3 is TGTGCCAGCAGGGGCGTGGGGGGATACAATGAGCAGTTCTTC. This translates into CASRGVGGYNEQFF.

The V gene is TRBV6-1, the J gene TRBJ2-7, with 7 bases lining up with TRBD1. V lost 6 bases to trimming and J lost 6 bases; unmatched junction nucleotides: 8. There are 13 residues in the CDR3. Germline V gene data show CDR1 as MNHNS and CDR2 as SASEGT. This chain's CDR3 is CASSQGQFCEQYF. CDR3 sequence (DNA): TGTGCCAGCAGCCAGGGACAGTTCTGCGAGCAGTACTTC.

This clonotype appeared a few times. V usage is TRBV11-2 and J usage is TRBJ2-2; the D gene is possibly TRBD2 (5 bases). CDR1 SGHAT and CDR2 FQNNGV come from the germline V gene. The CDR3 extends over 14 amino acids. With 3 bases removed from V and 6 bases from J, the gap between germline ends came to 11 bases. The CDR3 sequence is CASSFPGIPGELFF. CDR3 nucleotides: TGTGCCAGCAGCTTCCCCGGGATACCCGGGGAGCTGTTTTTT.

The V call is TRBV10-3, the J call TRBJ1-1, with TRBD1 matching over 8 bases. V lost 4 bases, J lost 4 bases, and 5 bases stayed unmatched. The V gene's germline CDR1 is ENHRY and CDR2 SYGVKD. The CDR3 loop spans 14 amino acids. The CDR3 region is CAISAGQGGTEAFF. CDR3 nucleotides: TGTGCCATCAGTGCCGGACAGGGCGGCACTGAAGCTTTCTTT.

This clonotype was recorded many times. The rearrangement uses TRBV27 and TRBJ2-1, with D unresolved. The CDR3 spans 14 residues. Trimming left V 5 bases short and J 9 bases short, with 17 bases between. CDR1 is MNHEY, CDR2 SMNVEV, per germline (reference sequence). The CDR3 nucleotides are TGTGCCAGCAGTCCCCTTCATCAAACCATTGAGCAGTTCTTC. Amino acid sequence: CASSPLHQTIEQFF.

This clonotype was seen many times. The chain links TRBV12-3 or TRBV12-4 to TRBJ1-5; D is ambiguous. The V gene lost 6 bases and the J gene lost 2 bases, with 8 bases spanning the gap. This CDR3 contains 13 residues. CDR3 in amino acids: CASRTRGNQPQHF. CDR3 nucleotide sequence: TGTGCCAGCAGAACAAGGGGCAATCAGCCCCAGCATTTT.

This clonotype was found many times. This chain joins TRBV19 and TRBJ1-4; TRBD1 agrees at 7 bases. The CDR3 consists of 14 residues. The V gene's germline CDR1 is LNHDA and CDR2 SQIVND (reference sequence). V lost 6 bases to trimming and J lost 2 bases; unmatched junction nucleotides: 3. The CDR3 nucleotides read TGTGCCAGTAGGCAGACAGGGACTAATGAAAAACTGTTTTTT. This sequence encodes CASRQTGTNEKLFF. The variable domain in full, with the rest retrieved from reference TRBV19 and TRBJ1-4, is DGGITQSPKYLFRKEGQNVTLSCEQNLNHDAMYWYRQDPGQGLRLIYYSQIVNDFQKGDIAEGYSVSREKKESFPLTVTSAQKNPTAFYLCASRQTGTNEKLFFGSGTQLSVL.

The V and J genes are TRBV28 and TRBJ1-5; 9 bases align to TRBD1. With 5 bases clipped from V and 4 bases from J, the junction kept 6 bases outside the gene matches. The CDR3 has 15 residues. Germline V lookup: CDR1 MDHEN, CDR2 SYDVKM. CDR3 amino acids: CASSILTGGNQPQHF. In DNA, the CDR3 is TGTGCCAGCAGTATTCTGACAGGGGGAAATCAGCCCCAGCATTTT.

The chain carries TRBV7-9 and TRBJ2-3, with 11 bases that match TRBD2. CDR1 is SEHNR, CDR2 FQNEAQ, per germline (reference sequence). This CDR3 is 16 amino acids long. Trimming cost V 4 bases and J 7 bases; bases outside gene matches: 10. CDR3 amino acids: CASSSPLAGVRNTQYF. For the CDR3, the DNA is TGTGCCAGCAGCTCGCCACTAGCGGGAGTAAGGAATACGCAGTATTTT. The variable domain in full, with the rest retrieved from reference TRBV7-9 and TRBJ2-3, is DTGVSQNPRHKITKRGQNVTFRCDPISEHNRLYWYRQTLGQGPEFLTYFQNEAQLEKSRLLSDRFSAERPKGSFSTLEIQRTEQGDSAMYLCASSSPLAGVRNTQYFGPGTRLTVL.

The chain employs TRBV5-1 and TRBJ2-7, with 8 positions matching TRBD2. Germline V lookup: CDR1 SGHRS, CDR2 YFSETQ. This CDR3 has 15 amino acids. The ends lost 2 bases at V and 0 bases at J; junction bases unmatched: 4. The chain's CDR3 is CASSLTGLGSYEQYF. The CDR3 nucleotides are TGCGCCAGCAGCTTAACGGGACTAGGCTCCTACGAGCAGTACTTC.

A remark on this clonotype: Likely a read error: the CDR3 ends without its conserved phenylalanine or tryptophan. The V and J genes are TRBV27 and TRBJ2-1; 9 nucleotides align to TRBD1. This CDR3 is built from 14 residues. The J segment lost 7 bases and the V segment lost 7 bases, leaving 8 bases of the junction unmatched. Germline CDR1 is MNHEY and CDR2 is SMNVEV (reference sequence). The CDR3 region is CASKLQGAANEQFS. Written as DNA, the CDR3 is TGTGCCAGCAAACTACAGGGGGCGGCTAATGAGCAGTTCTCC.

CDR3 loop: CSASGRRETQYF. The CDR3 DNA is TGCAGTGCGAGCGGGAGGAGAGAGACCCAGTACTTC. The chain couples TRBV20-1 to TRBJ2-5; TRBD2 matches 9 bases. This CDR3 spans 12 amino acids. Germline V gene data show CDR1 as DFQATT and CDR2 as SNEGSKA (reference sequence). The ends lost 6 bases at V and 4 bases at J; junction bases unmatched: 3.

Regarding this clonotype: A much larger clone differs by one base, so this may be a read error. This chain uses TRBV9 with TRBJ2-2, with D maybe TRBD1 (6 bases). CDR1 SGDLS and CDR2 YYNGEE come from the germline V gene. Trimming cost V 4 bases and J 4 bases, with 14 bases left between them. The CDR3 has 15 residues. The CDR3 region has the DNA TGTGCCAGCAGCAAAGACAGGAGACGCACCGGGGAGCTGTTTTTT. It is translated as CASSKDRRRTGELFF.

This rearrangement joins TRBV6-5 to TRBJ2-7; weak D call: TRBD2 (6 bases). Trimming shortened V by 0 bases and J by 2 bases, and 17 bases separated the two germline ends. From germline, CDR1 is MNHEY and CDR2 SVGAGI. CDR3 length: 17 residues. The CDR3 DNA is TGTGCCAGCAGTTACTCAGGAGGGCTTGAATGGACCTACGAGCAGTACTTC. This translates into CASSYSGGLEWTYEQYF.

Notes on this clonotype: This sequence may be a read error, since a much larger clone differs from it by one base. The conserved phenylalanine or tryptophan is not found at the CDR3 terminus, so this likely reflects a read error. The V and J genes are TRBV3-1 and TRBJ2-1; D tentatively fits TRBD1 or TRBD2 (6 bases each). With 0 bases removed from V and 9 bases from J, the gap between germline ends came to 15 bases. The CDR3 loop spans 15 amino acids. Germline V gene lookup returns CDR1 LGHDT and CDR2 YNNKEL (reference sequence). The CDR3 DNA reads TGTGCCAGCAGCCAAGATCAGAGGGGGGTGGGTGAGCAGTTCCTC. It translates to CASSQDQRGVGEQFL.

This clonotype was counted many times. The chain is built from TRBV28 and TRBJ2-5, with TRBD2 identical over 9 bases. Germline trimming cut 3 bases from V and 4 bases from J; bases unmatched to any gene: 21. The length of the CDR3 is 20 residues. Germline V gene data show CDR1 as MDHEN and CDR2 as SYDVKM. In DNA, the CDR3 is TGTGCCAGCAGTTTCCCTTCCACTGGCACTAGCGGGCTTCGGGGAGAGACCCAGTACTTC. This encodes CASSFPSTGTSGLRGETQYF.